This T cell receptor (beta chain) was sequenced during a study of cytomegalovirus exposure and HLA in healthy donors listed by TCRdb under 2017. About the study as a whole: According to an earlier analysis of several hundred of the donors, about 190 million T cells yielded 120 million or so unique TCR beta sequences and 276 Gb of sequence data. Roughly 320 gigabases of sequencing data and around 85 million unique TCR sequences made up an early release that covered 500 to 700 HLA-typed donors. Among the roughly 370 genotyped donors, around 81% belonged to the genetic ancestry cluster associated with self-reported Caucasian donors. The study was designed to test whether signatures of past pathogen exposure could be identified by cataloging public T cell receptors. Using immunosequencing, the study profiled T cell repertoires from about 620 subjects and related those repertoires to cytomegalovirus serostatus. Besides the first cohort of approximately 710 subjects, a separate validation cohort made up of over 100 different subjects was used. High-throughput TCR immunosequencing, statistical association of individual TCRs with disease status, and machine learning were combined to predict cytomegalovirus infection status. To study patterns of TCR occurrence, a later analysis re-analyzed previously published TCR beta repertoires from 600 to 750 donors and added high-resolution HLA genotyping. In the later analysis, no new phenotypic data were used to find candidate immune exposures; instead, reliance was placed on TCR beta sequences and their occurrence across donors. An earlier analysis of about 600 of the donors used high-throughput TCR beta sequencing to judge whether each TCR beta V gene segment behaved as functional or pseudogenic. Alongside the repertoire data, information on donor age, sex, ethnicity and CMV serostatus was compiled. A later genetic analysis used genome-wide SNP genotypes for about 65% of the 666 donors, treating that subset as a discovery cohort. All discovery cohort repertoires had been generated on a single sequencing platform. Both class I and class II loci were covered by HLA typing, at four-digit resolution. Typing coverage differed by locus: A, B, C, DRB1 and DQB1 were typed in about 629-640 donors, DQA1 in approximately 520, DPA1 in over 600, and DPB1 in approximately 450. Several DR-DQ haplotypes were treated as single units for association and clustering because of strong linkage in the cohort. Among 300 to 500 genotyped donors of the cohort, an average of approximately 240,000 unique TCR beta nucleotide sequences was sequenced per donor, of which about 18% were non-productive.

In total, 666 healthy bone marrow donors made up the cohort. At the time of sampling, every cohort member was nominally healthy, though immune exposures that went unrecorded were likely present. The donor was CMV seronegative and belonged to the group of approximately 320 seronegative cohort members. Every donor gave a peripheral blood sample, and the peripheral blood mononuclear cells from that sample were used for TCR beta sequencing. Genomic DNA extraction from the blood cell samples was performed with the Qiagen DNeasy Blood Extraction Kit. The sample holds a few counts of this clone. Its recognized antigen is unknown. Nothing much larger sits one base from this clone, and base qualities are not available. Study-wide conclusions, independent of this receptor: The cohort was sequenced for TCR beta chains only, and without alpha or paired-chain data the features that could be detected were limited. When HLA alleles, especially DR and DQ, strongly co-occurred, attributing TCR associations to individual alleles was difficult. Some IMGT-functional V segments, including TRBV6-2 and TRBV6-3, could not be distinguished by the 87-base-pair reads and were therefore excluded. A later genetic analysis reported fewer N-insertions in productive TCRs among donors in an Asian-associated ancestry cluster than the approximately 670-donor mean. CMV serostatus was the only immune exposure information available for the cohort. HLA typing was unavailable for some donors at each locus, so association tests used only the typed subset. The classifier was reported to diagnose cytomegalovirus status with high specificity and sensitivity in both the original and validation cohorts. A later analysis reported that several top co-occurrence clusters appeared linked to parvovirus B19, influenza, CMV and Epstein-Barr virus. Most CMV-associated TCR beta chains appeared to be HLA-restricted in a later analysis, and the HLA associations seemed to be driven largely by CMV exposure. In vitro tests confirmed that three of the cytomegalovirus-associated TCR beta chains recognize cytomegalovirus antigens. Compared with equally common non-associated chains, HLA-associated TCR beta chains in a later analysis were more clonally expanded and had lower generation probabilities. Correlated functional status among segregating V segments might reflect linkage disequilibrium, but an unknown experimental factor could not be ruled out. A total of some 180 TCR beta chains were listed by the study as associated with cytomegalovirus. A cluster of highly shared sequence variants was judged likely to be a technical artifact of the sequencing pipeline. In a later analysis, the rate of TCR association differed among HLA loci, with DRB1 alleles having the most associated TCRs and HLA-C alleles having the fewest. A further reported finding was that TCR beta sequences accurately predicted the HLA-A and HLA-B alleles for most subjects in the first cohort. Most TCR sequences were observed very rarely across donors, whereas some public TCRs were present in many individuals. Specific HLA alleles were associated with 15,000 to 20,000 TCR beta sequences at a false discovery rate of 0.05 in a later analysis. Broadly in line with IMGT annotations, most TCR beta V segments showed up in productive rearrangements about 87% or about 30% of the time in an earlier analysis of about 500 of the donors. According to the authors, the approach could potentially be generalized to other disease states and immunological phenotypes. Roughly 17 rarely observed V segments, including chromosome 9 orphons, were excluded from the earlier analysis of some 590 of the donors because counts were too low. V-gene and J-gene trimming of TCR beta chains was associated with a missense DCLRE1C variant in a later genetic analysis, and the association was replicated in an independent cohort. Presence/absence analyses assumed roughly uniform sequencing depth across donors, an assumption that may not hold.

Libraries were constructed by the immunoSEQ multiplex PCR assay. For the multiplex PCR, a mixture combining 60 forward primers for TCR Vbeta segments and 13 reverse primers for TCR Jbeta segments was used. The CDR3 region of rearranged TCR beta genes was amplified from genomic DNA with a multiplex PCR assay. The Illumina HiSeq System was used to sequence the amplified TCR beta libraries as 87-base-pair reads. The source study handled its data this way. Across the roughly 640 repertoires, a later analysis counted some 81 million unique TCR beta chains, around 11 million of which were shared by at least two donors. Raw reads were error-corrected and collapsed into unique sequences by a nearest-neighbor algorithm in which closely related sequences were merged to remove PCR and sequencing errors. CDR3 sequences were aligned to IMGT reference sequences to assign V, D and J gene segments. For a sequence to be retained, a match of at least six nucleotides to both a V gene segment and a J gene segment was required. A rearrangement was called productive if the CDR3 had no stop codons and remained in frame with V and J, and every other rearrangement was called non-productive. Following IMGT convention, CDR3 was defined as the stretch from the second conserved V-encoded cysteine to the conserved J-encoded phenylalanine. The earlier analysis of about 610 of the donors excluded sequences that lacked an unambiguous match to a single V gene segment. An earlier analysis of some 610 of the donors called V segments functional above 56.7% productive rearrangements and segregating when the between-donor standard deviation exceeded 5%. A statistical classification framework was built for diagnosing cytomegalovirus status from the catalog of TCR beta chain sequences. V and J gene assignment, in a later analysis, came from comparing TCR nucleotide sequences with IMGT/GENE-DB human TR gene sequences. In a later analysis, CDR3 sequences and most-parsimonious VDJ recombination scenarios were assigned using the TCRdist pipeline. A later analysis defined each TCR beta chain by its CDR3 amino acid sequence plus V-gene family, and excluded reads lacking a unique V-gene family. As a way to deal with suspected cross-contamination and a sequencing artifact, a later analysis dropped nearly 600 nucleotide sequences that were highly shared and had low generation probability. In a later analysis, a clonal expansion index was calculated for each public chain from normalized within-repertoire ranks of inferred template counts. In a later analysis, generation probabilities were computed using a VDJ recombination model fitted to out-of-frame rearrangements, and the results were checked against IGoR. Hypergeometric tests were used in a later analysis to score TCR-TCR, TCR-HLA and TCR-CMV co-occurrence, with a repertoire-size bias correction applied to the TCR pairs. False discovery rates were estimated in a later analysis by permuting HLA or CMV assignments 20 times. In a later analysis, co-occurring TCRs were grouped with DBSCAN, and TCRdist sequence similarity was added when clustering was performed within HLA-allele-positive subsets. For co-occurrence clustering, repertoires with fewer than 30,000 or more than 120,000 public chains were excluded, along with five repertoires with anomalous nucleotide sharing. The table was pulled from immuneACCESS by TCRdb, which kept in-frame rearrangements only. Such tables lose some clones; where checked, under half of the loss comes from unresolved V genes, and the rest has no known cause. The V and J calls and the clone size are those of that table, but D and trimming were determined from the DNA. In this sample the table shows more than 200,000 clones, roughly 80% of which occur a single time. Around 15% of the sample belongs to the ten largest clones.

V lost 1 base and J lost 0 bases, and the count of bases not matched to a germline gene is 3. For CDR1 and CDR2, the germline V gene lists MGHRA and YSYEKL. The CDR3 holds 15 amino acids from the cysteine to the phenylalanine. Only the CDR3 part of the read is kept: 45 bases, read in frame from the first base. The specimen sequenced was PBMCs. The chain uses TRBV4-1 and TRBJ2-7, and 7 junction bases match TRBD1. This TCR derives from a man aged 35 to 55 in good health and CMV-seronegative. The CDR3 reads as follows: CASSQVRGLSYEQYF. The bases read TGCGCCAGCAGCCAAGTGAGGGGGCTCTCCTACGAGCAGTACTTC.